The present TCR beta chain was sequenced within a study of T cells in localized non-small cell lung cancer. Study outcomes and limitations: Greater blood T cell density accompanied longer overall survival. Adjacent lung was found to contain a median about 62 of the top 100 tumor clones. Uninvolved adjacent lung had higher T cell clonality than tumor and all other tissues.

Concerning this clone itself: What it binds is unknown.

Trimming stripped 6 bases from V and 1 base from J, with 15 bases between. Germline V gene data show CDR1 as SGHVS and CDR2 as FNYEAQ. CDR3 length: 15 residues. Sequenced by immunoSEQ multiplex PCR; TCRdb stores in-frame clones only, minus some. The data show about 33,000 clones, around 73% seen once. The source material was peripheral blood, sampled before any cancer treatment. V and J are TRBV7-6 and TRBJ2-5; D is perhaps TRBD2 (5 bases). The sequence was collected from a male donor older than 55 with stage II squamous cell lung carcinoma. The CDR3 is CASSYYTGIQETQYF. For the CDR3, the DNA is TGTGCCAGCAGTTACTACACCGGGATCCAAGAGACCCAGTACTTC. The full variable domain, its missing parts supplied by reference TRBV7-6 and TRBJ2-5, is GAGVSQSPRYKVTKRGQDVALRCDPISGHVSLYWYRQALGQGPEFLTYFNYEAQQDKSGLPNDRFSAERPEGSISTLTIQRTEQRDSAMYRCASSYYTGIQETQYFGPGTRLLVL.